What follows are 8 T cell receptor beta chains derived from one specimen sequenced in a study of blood T cell repertoires in COVID-19 (dated by TCRdb to between 2020 and 2021). The receptor library was made with the immunoSEQ multiplex PCR assay. Imported from immuneACCESS, the table was reduced by TCRdb to in-frame sequences with V and J called. These copies leave out some clones; in studies compared against another copy, an unresolved V gene accounts for under half, and the cause of the remainder is not known. The sample records more than 85,000 clones, 81% of which are singletons. Together, the top ten hold 4.1% of the sample. Sequencing was carried out using peripheral blood. Source of these receptors: a man aged 55-75 years with acute or convalescent COVID-19.

This clone has only a few counts. The chain employs TRBV5-1 and TRBJ1-1; D possibly corresponds to TRBD1 (5 bases). Germline CDR1 reads SGHRS; CDR2 reads YFSETQ. The CDR3 has 15 amino acids. V lost 4 bases, J lost 2 bases, and 15 bases lay in between. The DNA of the CDR3 is TGCGCCAGCAGCCCCCGGGAGGGGAGTAACACTGAAGCTTTCTTT. It codes for CASSPREGSNTEAFF.

This chain links TRBV19 with TRBJ2-1; 8 nucleotides line up with TRBD1. There are 16 residues in the CDR3. The junction had 5 bases not matched to a gene; V was cut back by 2 bases and J by 2 bases. CDR1 and CDR2 from the germline V gene are LNHDA and SQIVND (reference sequence). The CDR3 protein is CASSITGTGTYNEQFF. CDR3 coding DNA: TGTGCCAGTAGTATAACCGGGACAGGCACCTACAATGAGCAGTTCTTC.

The chain links TRBV7-9 to TRBJ1-5, with D perhaps TRBD1 (5 bases). Trimming removed 1 base from V and 5 bases from J, with 12 bases in between. This CDR3 comprises 15 residues. The germline CDR1 and CDR2 sequences are SEHNR and FQNEAQ (reference sequence). CDR3 sequence: CASSLGEGSYQPQHF. CDR3 nucleotides: TGTGCCAGCAGCTTAGGGGAGGGGTCCTATCAGCCCCAGCATTTT.

This clone was observed a handful of times. V and J are TRBV5-8 and TRBJ2-1; D is possibly TRBD2 (6 bases). This CDR3 is built from 14 residues. Trimming removed 6 bases from V and 1 base from J, with 11 bases in between. CDR1 and CDR2 (germline): SGHTS, YDEGEE. The CDR3 bases are TGTGCCAGCACCCTGGCGGGGTCCTACAATGAGCAGTTCTTC. Translated: CASTLAGSYNEQFF.

The chain carries TRBV27 and TRBJ1-1, with 7 bases that match TRBD1. The germline CDR1 and CDR2 sequences are MNHEY and SMNVEV (reference sequence). After removal of 7 bases from V and 5 bases from J, the junction contained 4 bases not matched to a gene. The CDR3 covers 12 residues. DNA of the CDR3: TGTGCCAGCATACAGGGGCTAACTGAAGCTTTCTTT. Translation gives CASIQGLTEAFF.

This clone was observed a single time. V gene TRBV19 combines with J gene TRBJ2-1, with TRBD2 matching 8 bases. Germline lookup yields CDR1 LNHDA and CDR2 SQIVND (reference sequence). The V segment lost 3 bases and the J segment 0 bases; nucleotides outside the gene matches: 4. The CDR3 length is 16 residues. The CDR3 bases are TGTGCCAGTAGTATTAGCGGGGTGAGCTCCTACAATGAGCAGTTCTTC. Encoded protein: CASSISGVSSYNEQFF.

This chain uses TRBV2 with TRBJ2-5; 9 bases agree with TRBD2. The CDR3 consists of 13 residues. The germline V gene encodes CDR1 SNHLY and CDR2 FYNNEI. After removal of 8 bases from V and 5 bases from J, the junction contained 6 bases not matched to a gene. The CDR3: CASERGAVETQYF. The CDR3 nucleotides are TGTGCCAGCGAGCGGGGGGCCGTTGAGACCCAGTACTTC.

V and J are TRBV7-8 and TRBJ1-1, with D possibly TRBD1 on 6 matching bases. Trimming left V 2 bases short and J 7 bases short, with 17 bases between. The germline CDR1 and CDR2 sequences are SGHVS and FQNEAQ. The CDR3 is 15 amino acids. The CDR3 loop reads CASSLFVGTRIEAFF. The CDR3 coding sequence is TGTGCCAGCAGCTTATTCGTCGGGACACGGATTGAAGCTTTCTTT.